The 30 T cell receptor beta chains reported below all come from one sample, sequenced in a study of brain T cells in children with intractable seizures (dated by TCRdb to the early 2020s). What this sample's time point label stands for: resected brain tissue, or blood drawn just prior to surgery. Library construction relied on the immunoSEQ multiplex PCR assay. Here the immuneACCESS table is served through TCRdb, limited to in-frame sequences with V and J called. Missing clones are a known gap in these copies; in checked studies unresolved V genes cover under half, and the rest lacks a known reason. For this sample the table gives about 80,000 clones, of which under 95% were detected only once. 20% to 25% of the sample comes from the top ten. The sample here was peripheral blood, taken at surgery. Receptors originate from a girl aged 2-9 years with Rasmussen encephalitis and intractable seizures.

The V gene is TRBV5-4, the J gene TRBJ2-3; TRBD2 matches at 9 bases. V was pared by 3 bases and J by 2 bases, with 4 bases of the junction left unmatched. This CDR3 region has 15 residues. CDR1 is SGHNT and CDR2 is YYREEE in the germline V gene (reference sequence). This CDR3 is CASSSPSGITDTQYF. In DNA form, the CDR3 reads TGTGCCAGCAGCTCACCTAGCGGGATCACAGATACGCAGTATTTT. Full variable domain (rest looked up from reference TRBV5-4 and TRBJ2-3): ETGVTQSPTHLIKTRGQQVTLRCSSQSGHNTVSWYQQALGQGPQFIFQYYREEENGRGNFPPRFSGLQFPNYSSELNVNALELDDSALYLCASSSPSGITDTQYFGPGTRLTVL.

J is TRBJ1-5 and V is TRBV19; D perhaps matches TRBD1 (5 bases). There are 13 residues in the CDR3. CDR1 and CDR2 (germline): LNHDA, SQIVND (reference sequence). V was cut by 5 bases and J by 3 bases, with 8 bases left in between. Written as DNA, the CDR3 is TGTGCCAGTAGTTGGGACGCCAATCAGCCCCAGCATTTT. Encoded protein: CASSWDANQPQHF.

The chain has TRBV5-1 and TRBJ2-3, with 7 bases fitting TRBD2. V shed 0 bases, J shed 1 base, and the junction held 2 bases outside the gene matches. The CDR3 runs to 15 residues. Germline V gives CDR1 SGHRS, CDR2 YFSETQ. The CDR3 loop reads CASSLALAGTDTQYF. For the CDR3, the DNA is TGCGCCAGCAGCTTGGCCCTAGCGGGCACAGATACGCAGTATTTT.

The CDR3 reads CASSIGGVNTGELFF. DNA for the CDR3: TGTGCCAGTAGTATAGGAGGTGTAAACACCGGGGAGCTGTTTTTT. The chain couples TRBV19 to TRBJ2-2; D gene unclear. The CDR3 runs 15 residues. The germline CDR1 and CDR2 sequences are LNHDA and SQIVND (reference sequence). The germline V and J ends were trimmed by 1 base and 2 bases, with 8 bases remaining between them.

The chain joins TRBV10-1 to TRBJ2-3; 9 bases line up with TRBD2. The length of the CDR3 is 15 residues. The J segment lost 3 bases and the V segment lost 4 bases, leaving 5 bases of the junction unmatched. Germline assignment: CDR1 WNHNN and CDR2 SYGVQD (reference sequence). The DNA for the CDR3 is TGCGCCAGCAGTGGGTCAGCGGGGGGAACAGATACGCAGTATTTT. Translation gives CASSGSAGGTDTQYF.

The CDR3 reads CASSIEIGHTIYF. The CDR3 region has the DNA TGTGCCAGTAGTATAGAGATTGGCCACACCATATATTTT. The V and J genes are TRBV19 and TRBJ1-3; no definite D call. This CDR3 spans 13 amino acids. Trimming shortened V by 0 bases and J by 8 bases, and 8 bases separated the two germline ends. CDR1 LNHDA and CDR2 SQIVND come from the germline V gene (reference sequence).

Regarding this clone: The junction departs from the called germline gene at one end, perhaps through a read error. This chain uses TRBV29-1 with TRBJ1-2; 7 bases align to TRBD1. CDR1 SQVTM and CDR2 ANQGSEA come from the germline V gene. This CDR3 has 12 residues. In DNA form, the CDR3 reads TGCAGCGTGGGACGGGACAGCCCCCGCCTCGCCTTC. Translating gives CSVGRDSPRLAF.

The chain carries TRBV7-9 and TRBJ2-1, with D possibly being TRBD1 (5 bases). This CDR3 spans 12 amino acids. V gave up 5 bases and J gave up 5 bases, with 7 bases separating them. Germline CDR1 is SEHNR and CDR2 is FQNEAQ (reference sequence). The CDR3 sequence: CASSKGDNEQFF. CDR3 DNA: TGTGCCAGCAGCAAAGGGGACAATGAGCAGTTCTTC.

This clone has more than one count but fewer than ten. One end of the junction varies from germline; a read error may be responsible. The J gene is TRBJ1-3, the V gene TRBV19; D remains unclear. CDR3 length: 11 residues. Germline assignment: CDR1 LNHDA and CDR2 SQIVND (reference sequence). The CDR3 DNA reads TGTGCCAGTAGTCCTGGGAACACCATATATTTT. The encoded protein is CASSPGNTIYF.

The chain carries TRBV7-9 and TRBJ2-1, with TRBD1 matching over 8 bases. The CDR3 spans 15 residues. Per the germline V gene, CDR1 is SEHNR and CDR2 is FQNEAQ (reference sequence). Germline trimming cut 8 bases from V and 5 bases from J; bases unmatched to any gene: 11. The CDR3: CASSDDRGRNNEQFF. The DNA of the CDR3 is TGTGCCAGCTCAGATGACAGGGGAAGGAACAATGAGCAGTTCTTC. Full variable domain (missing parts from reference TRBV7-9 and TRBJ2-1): DTGVSQNPRHKITKRGQNVTFRCDPISEHNRLYWYRQTLGQGPEFLTYFQNEAQLEKSRLLSDRFSAERPKGSFSTLEIQRTEQGDSAMYLCASSDDRGRNNEQFFGPGTRLTVL.

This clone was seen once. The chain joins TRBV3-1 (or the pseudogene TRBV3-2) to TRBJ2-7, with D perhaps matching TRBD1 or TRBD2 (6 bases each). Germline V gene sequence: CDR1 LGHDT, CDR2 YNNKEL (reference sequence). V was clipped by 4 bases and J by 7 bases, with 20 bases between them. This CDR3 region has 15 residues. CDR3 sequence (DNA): TGTGCCAGCAGCCCAGGGGCGGGGTGGACTGTAGAGCAGTACTTC. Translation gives CASSPGAGWTVEQYF.

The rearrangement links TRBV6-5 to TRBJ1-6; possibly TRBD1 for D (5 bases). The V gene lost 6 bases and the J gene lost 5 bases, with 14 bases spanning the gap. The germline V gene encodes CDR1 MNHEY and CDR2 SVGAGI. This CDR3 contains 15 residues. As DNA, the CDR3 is TGTGCCAGCAGGCGCTGGAGGGGAAATAATTCACCCCTCCACTTT. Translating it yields CASRRWRGNNSPLHF.

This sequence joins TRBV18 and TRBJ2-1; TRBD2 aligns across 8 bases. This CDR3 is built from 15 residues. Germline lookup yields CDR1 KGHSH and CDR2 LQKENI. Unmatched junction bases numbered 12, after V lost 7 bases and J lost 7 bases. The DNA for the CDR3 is TGTGCCAGCTTACTTAAGCGGGAGAGGGTAAATGAGCAGTTCTTC. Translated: CASLLKRERVNEQFF.

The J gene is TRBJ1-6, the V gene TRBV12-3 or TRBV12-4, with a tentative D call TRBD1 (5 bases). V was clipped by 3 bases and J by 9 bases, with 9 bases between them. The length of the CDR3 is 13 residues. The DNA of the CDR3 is TGTGCCAGCAGTTTCGGGGGTGGTTCACCCCTCCACTTT. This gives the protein CASSFGGGSPLHF.

This CDR3 reads CATSDLQGGEGYTF. DNA for the CDR3: TGTGCCACCAGTGATTTACAGGGTGGAGAAGGCTACACCTTC. This chain joins TRBV24-1 and TRBJ1-2; D is perhaps TRBD1 (6 bases). Germline V gives CDR1 KGHDR, CDR2 SFDVKD. The V end was cut by 1 base, the J end by 8 bases, with 13 bases between. The CDR3 runs to 14 residues.

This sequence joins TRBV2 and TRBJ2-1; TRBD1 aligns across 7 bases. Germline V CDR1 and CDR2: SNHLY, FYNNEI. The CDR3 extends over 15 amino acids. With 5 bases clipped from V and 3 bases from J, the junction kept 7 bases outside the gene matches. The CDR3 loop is CASSKTGTVYNEQFF. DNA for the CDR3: TGTGCCAGCAGTAAAACCGGGACAGTCTACAATGAGCAGTTCTTC. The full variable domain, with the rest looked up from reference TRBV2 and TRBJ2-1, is EPEVTQTPSHQVTQMGQEVILRCVPISNHLYFYWYRQILGQKVEFLVSFYNNEISEKSEIFDDQFSVERPDGSNFTLKIRSTKLEDSAMYFCASSKTGTVYNEQFFGPGTRLTVL.

The CDR3 sequence is CASSEFPGGGNQPQHF. The CDR3 DNA reads TGTGCCAGCAGTGAATTCCCGGGGGGTGGCAATCAGCCCCAGCATTTT. The chain combines TRBV6-1 with TRBJ1-5, with D perhaps matching TRBD1 (5 bases). CDR3 length equals 16 residues. V gave up 2 bases and J gave up 2 bases, with 13 bases separating them. Germline V gives CDR1 MNHNS, CDR2 SASEGT.

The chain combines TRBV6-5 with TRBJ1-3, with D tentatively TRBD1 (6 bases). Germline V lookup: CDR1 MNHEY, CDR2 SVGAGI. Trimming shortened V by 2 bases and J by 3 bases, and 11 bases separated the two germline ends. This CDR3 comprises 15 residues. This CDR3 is CASSYGGARGNTIYF. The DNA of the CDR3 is TGTGCCAGCAGTTACGGGGGGGCGCGTGGAAACACCATATATTTT.

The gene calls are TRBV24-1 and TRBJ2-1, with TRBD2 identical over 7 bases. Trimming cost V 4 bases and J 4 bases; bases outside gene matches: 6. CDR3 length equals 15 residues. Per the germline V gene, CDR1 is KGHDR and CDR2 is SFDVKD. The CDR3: CATSELSGAYNEQFF. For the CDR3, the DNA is TGTGCCACCAGTGAGTTAAGCGGGGCTTACAATGAGCAGTTCTTC.

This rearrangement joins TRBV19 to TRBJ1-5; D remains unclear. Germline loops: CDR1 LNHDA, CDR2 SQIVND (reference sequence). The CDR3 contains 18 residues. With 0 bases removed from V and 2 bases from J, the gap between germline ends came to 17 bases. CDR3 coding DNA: TGTGCCAGTAGTATAGATCTATCGGAAGGGAGCCGCAATCAGCCCCAGCATTTT. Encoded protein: CASSIDLSEGSRNQPQHF.

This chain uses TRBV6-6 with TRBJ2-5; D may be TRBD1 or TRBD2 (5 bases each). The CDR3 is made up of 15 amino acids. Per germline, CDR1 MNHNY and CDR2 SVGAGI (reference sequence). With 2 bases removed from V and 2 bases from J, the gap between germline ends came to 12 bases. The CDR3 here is CASSYETGTQETQYF. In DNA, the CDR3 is TGTGCCAGCAGTTACGAGACGGGGACGCAAGAGACCCAGTACTTC.

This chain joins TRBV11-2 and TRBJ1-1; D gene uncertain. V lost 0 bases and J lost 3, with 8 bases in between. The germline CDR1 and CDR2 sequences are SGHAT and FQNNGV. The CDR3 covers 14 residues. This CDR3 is CASSLENIYTEAFF. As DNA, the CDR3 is TGTGCCAGCAGCTTAGAGAACATCTACACTGAAGCTTTCTTT.

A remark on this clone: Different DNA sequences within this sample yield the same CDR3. CDR3 sequence: CASSGNEQFF. CDR3 nucleotide sequence: TGTGCCAGCAGCGGCAATGAGCAGTTCTTC. The chain is built from TRBV9 and TRBJ2-1; no clear D. V was pared by 3 bases and J by 6 bases, with 1 base between. The CDR3 sequence is 10 residues long. Per germline, CDR1 SGDLS and CDR2 YYNGEE. Based on the CDR3 plus reference TRBV9 and TRBJ2-1, the full variable domain is DSGVTQTPKHLITATGQRVTLRCSPRSGDLSVYWYQQSLDQGLQFLIQYYNGEERAKGNILERFSAQQFPDLHSELNLSSLELGDSALYFCASSGNEQFFGPGTRLTVL.

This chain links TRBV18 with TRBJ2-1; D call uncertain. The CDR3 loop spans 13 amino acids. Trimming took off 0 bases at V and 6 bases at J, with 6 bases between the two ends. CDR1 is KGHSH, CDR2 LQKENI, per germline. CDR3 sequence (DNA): TGTGCCAGCTCACCACCCACAGTCAATGAGCAGTTCTTC. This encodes CASSPPTVNEQFF.

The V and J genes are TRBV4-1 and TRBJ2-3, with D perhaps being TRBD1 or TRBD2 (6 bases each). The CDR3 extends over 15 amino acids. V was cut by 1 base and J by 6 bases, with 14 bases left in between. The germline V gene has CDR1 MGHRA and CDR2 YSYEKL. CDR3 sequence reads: CASSQVRQAGDTQYF. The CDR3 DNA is TGCGCCAGCAGCCAAGTGAGACAGGCGGGGGATACGCAGTATTTT.

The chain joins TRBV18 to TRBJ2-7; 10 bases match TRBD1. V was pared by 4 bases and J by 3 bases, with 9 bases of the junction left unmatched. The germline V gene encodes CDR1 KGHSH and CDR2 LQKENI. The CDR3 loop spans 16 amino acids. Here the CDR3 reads CASSQRQGAGVYEQYF. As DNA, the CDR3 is TGTGCCAGCTCACAAAGACAGGGGGCGGGAGTCTACGAGCAGTACTTC.

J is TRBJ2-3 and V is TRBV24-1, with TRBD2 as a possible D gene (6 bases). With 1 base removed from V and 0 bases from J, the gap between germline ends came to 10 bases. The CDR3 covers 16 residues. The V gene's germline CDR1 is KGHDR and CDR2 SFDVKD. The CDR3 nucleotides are TGTGCCACCAGTGATTTACGCGGGGCTAGCACAGATACGCAGTATTTT. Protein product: CATSDLRGASTDTQYF.

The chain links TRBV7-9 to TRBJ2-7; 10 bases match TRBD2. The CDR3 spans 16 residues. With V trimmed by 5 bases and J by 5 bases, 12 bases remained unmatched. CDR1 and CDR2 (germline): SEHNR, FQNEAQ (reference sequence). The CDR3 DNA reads TGTGCCAGCAGCCACCTAAGTACCGGGACTAGCGACGAGCAGTACTTC. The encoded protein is CASSHLSTGTSDEQYF.

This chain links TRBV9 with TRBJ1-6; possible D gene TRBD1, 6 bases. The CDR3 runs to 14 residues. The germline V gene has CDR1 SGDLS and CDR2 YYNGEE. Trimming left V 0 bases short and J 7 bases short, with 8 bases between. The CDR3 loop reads CASSVEGGNSPLHF. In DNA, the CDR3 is TGTGCCAGCAGCGTAGAGGGGGGGAATTCACCCCTCCACTTT.

CDR3 bases: TGCAGCGTTGACGTAGGGCTCGGAAACACCATATATTTT. The encoded protein is CSVDVGLGNTIYF. The chain couples TRBV29-1 to TRBJ1-3, with D hard to call. Germline CDR1 reads SQVTM; CDR2 reads ANQGSEA. Trimming stripped 3 bases from V and 4 bases from J, with 10 bases between. This CDR3 comprises 13 residues. The full variable domain, completed using reference TRBV29-1 and TRBJ1-3, is SAVISQKPSRDICQRGTSLTIQCQVDSQVTMMFWYRQQPGQSLTLIATANQGSEATYESGFVIDKFPISRPNLTFSTLTVSNMSPEDSSIYLCSVDVGLGNTIYFGEGSWLTVV.